This T cell receptor (beta chain) was identified in a study of blood T cell repertoires in COVID-19. Background on the study: Nucleic acid was either cDNA or gDNA, and it came from T cells, B-cell-depleted T cells, or PBMCs.

Per the authors' pipeline: Reference gene primer amplification gave estimated nucleated cell counts. The protocol was immunoSEQ multiplex PCR, while the TCRdb copy is restricted to in-frame clones and leaves out a portion. V and J calls and clone size are as listed in that table; D and trimming were resolved from the DNA. The table shows around 200,000 clones, with around 86% occurring only once. Those enrolled, adults aged roughly 18 to 89 years, came from about two dozen US areas. Participants reported their clinical history, and cohort assignment relied on those reports. Germline-derived CDR1 and CDR2 are SGHDT and YYEEEE. The V and J ends lost 3 bases and 11 bases, in that order; junction bases with no gene match: 18. This CDR3 is built from 16 residues. In its sample, this clone was seen once.

Sequencing was performed on PBMCs or T cells enriched from blood (not recorded which). The chain employs TRBV5-6 and TRBJ1-1; 8 bases align to TRBD1. The TCR sequence derives from a woman in her 40s with acute COVID-19. CDR3 sequence: CASSYNPTGASRGAFF. The CDR3 nucleotides read TGTGCCAGCAGCTACAATCCGACAGGGGCCTCCCGGGGGGCTTTCTTT.